This T cell receptor (beta chain) comes out of a study of tumor and adjacent non-tumor tissue in lung cancer. As for the study in general: Histology: about 13 adenocarcinoma, a couple of squamous cell carcinoma, 1 small cell lung cancer.

This sample's RNA came from whole unsorted tissue. This clonotype was counted at least ten times. This CDR3 comprises 14 residues. V was pared by 7 bases and J by 6 bases, with 12 bases of the junction left unmatched. Germline CDR1 SQVTM, CDR2 ANQGSEA. The library came from three nested PCR rounds adapted from ARM-PCR protocols. From the multiplex PCR reads, TCRdb called clonotypes with MiXCR, one entry per CDR3 protein. The sample shows 120,000 or so distinct CDR3 sequences, roughly 67% of them seen only once. Sequencing was done on a sample of lung tumor tissue. This clonotype was obtained from a man younger than 45 with non-small cell lung cancer. The chain joins TRBV29-1 to TRBJ2-1, with 7 bases aligning to TRBD1. This CDR3 reads CSAEGTVRFNEQFF. CDR3 sequence (DNA): TGCAGCGCCGAAGGGACAGTGCGCTTCAATGAGCAGTTCTTC.